One and the same sample provided the 27 T cell receptor beta chains below, sequenced in a study of control samples from healthy donors and cancer patients. Using immunoSEQ multiplex PCR, the repertoire was profiled, and TCRdb retains in-frame clones only, with some absent. The sample holds about 120,000 clones, 92% seen once. The sample was blood. These receptors were obtained from a woman aged 50 to 65 in good health.

This chain links TRBV19 with TRBJ2-4; unclear D gene. Germline V gene lookup returns CDR1 LNHDA and CDR2 SQIVND (reference sequence). This CDR3 region has 14 residues. Trimming left V 3 bases short and J 2 bases short, with 8 bases between. The CDR3 region is CASSILGTKNIQYF. The CDR3 nucleotides are TGTGCCAGTAGTATTTTGGGTACCAAAAACATTCAGTACTTC.

The chain couples TRBV19 to TRBJ1-4; no clear D gene. V lost 4 bases to trimming and J lost 7 bases, with 10 bases between them. The CDR3 extends over 13 amino acids. Germline V gene data show CDR1 as LNHDA and CDR2 as SQIVND (reference sequence). CDR3 protein: CASSTYEGEKLFF. CDR3 DNA: TGTGCCAGTAGTACTTATGAAGGTGAAAAACTGTTTTTT. The full variable domain, with the rest looked up from reference TRBV19 and TRBJ1-4, is DGGITQSPKYLFRKEGQNVTLSCEQNLNHDAMYWYRQDPGQGLRLIYYSQIVNDFQKGDIAEGYSVSREKKESFPLTVTSAQKNPTAFYLCASSTYEGEKLFFGSGTQLSVL.

This clone was seen just once. V is TRBV6-5 and J is TRBJ1-2, with D possibly TRBD1 on 6 matching bases. The CDR3 has 15 residues. Germline V CDR1 and CDR2: MNHEY, SVGAGI. Trimming took off 5 bases at V and 6 bases at J, with 19 bases between the two ends. CDR3 sequence: CASSRNRVLINGYTF. Written as DNA, the CDR3 is TGTGCCAGCAGTCGAAACAGGGTCTTAATTAATGGCTACACCTTC.

The rearrangement joins TRBV9 to TRBJ2-3, with a weak D call TRBD2 (5 bases). The CDR3 is 17 residues long. CDR1 and CDR2 from the germline V gene are SGDLS and YYNGEE. V was shortened by 2 bases and J by 0 bases, with 16 bases between the two germline ends. The CDR3 region has the DNA TGTGCCAGCAGCGTTCGGGGTGTCCTATCGAGCACAGATACGCAGTATTTT. Its translation: CASSVRGVLSSTDTQYF.

This clone was seen a few times. This chain joins TRBV5-1 and TRBJ2-7, with 12 bases that match TRBD2. CDR1 and CDR2 from the germline V gene are SGHRS and YFSETQ. J was trimmed by 4 bases and V by 1 base; bases with no gene match: 6. The CDR3 totals 16 residues. This chain's CDR3 is CASSLRPSGGAYEQYF. The CDR3 coding sequence is TGCGCCAGCAGCTTGCGCCCTAGCGGGGGGGCGTACGAGCAGTACTTC. The full variable domain, with the rest looked up from reference TRBV5-1 and TRBJ2-7, is KAGVTQTPRYLIKTRGQQVTLSCSPISGHRSVSWYQQTPGQGLQFLFEYFSETQRNKGNFPGRFSGRQFSNSRSEMNVSTLELGDSALYLCASSLRPSGGAYEQYFGPGTRLTVT.

The chain links TRBV5-8 to TRBJ2-1; D unresolved. The CDR3 loop spans 15 amino acids. Trimming cost V 0 bases and J 8 bases, with 15 bases left between them. In germline, CDR1 is SGHTS, CDR2 YDEGEE. CDR3 bases: TGTGCCAGCAGCTTGGGGGTAGTTCCAAGCTATGAGCAGTTCTTC. Its protein product is CASSLGVVPSYEQFF. Looking up the rest from reference TRBV5-8 and TRBJ2-1 gives the full variable domain: EAGVTQSPTHLIKTRGQQATLRCSPISGHTSVYWYQQALGLGLQFLLWYDEGEERNRGNFPPRFSGRQFPNYSSELNVNALELEDSALYLCASSLGVVPSYEQFFGPGTRLTVL.

The V call is TRBV11-3, the J call TRBJ2-7; D may match TRBD1 or TRBD2 (5 bases each). V lost 5 bases and J 4 bases, leaving 12 bases between the germline ends. The CDR3 spans 13 residues. CDR1 and CDR2 (germline): SGHNT, YENEEA. This CDR3 reads CASSLRDGYEQYF. CDR3 bases: TGTGCCAGCAGCCTCCGGGACGGATACGAGCAGTACTTC.

The V call is TRBV7-6, the J call TRBJ1-5; 7 bases are shared with TRBD1. The CDR3 contains 13 residues. Germline-derived CDR1 and CDR2 are SGHVS and FNYEAQ. Trimming took 5 bases from V and 5 from J; bases not matched to a gene: 3. The CDR3 here is CASSLTGDQPQHF. DNA of the CDR3: TGTGCCAGCAGCCTAACAGGGGATCAGCCCCAGCATTTT.

This clone was detected only a few times. The rearrangement joins TRBV2 to TRBJ2-1; D remains ambiguous. From germline, CDR1 is SNHLY and CDR2 FYNNEI. This CDR3 has 10 residues. Trimming removed 1 base from V and 12 bases from J, with 4 bases in between. The CDR3 DNA sequence: TGTGCCAGCAGTGAAGGGCCGCAGTTCTTC. This translates into CASSEGPQFF.

The chain joins TRBV5-1 to TRBJ1-1; D is unresolved. The V end was cut by 0 bases, the J end by 1 base, with 7 bases between. The germline V gene encodes CDR1 SGHRS and CDR2 YFSETQ. This CDR3 spans 14 amino acids. CDR3 sequence (DNA): TGCGCCAGCAGCTTGGTAGGAACGAACACTGAAGCTTTCTTT. It encodes CASSLVGTNTEAFF.

This clone has a handful of counts. The chain recombines TRBV4-2 with TRBJ2-2; 7 bases match TRBD1. V dropped 7 bases and J dropped 2; count of bases not matched to a gene: 7. Per germline, CDR1 LGHNA and CDR2 YNFKEQ. This CDR3 spans 15 amino acids. The CDR3 loop reads CASTLGTDNTGELFF. The CDR3 DNA sequence: TGTGCCAGCACCCTTGGGACAGATAACACCGGGGAGCTGTTTTTT.

The chain couples TRBV28 to TRBJ1-1, with D unresolved. This CDR3 spans 12 amino acids. The V end was cut by 3 bases, the J end by 3 bases, with 5 bases between. Germline assignment: CDR1 MDHEN and CDR2 SYDVKM. CDR3: CASSLDYTEAFF. As DNA, the CDR3 is TGTGCCAGCAGTTTGGACTACACTGAAGCTTTCTTT.

V gene TRBV7-9 combines with J gene TRBJ2-7; D is uncertain. Germline CDR1 and CDR2: SEHNR and FQNEAQ (reference sequence). V lost 1 base and J lost 5, with 6 bases in between. This CDR3 contains 12 residues. The CDR3 nucleotides are TGTGCCAGCAGCTTAGAGAGGAACGAGCAGTACTTC. Translated: CASSLERNEQYF.

This chain joins TRBV11-2 and TRBJ1-1, with D perhaps TRBD1 (6 bases). V gave up 7 bases and J gave up 4 bases, with 22 bases separating them. The CDR3 contains 16 residues. The germline CDR1 and CDR2 sequences are SGHAT and FQNNGV. CDR3 nucleotide sequence: TGTGCCAGCACAGGACAGTCCAACCCACGGGCCACTGAAGCTTTCTTT. Amino acids: CASTGQSNPRATEAFF.

In this sample, this clone turned up a few times. This sequence joins TRBV18 and TRBJ1-1; tentative D call: TRBD1 (5 bases). This CDR3 has 14 amino acids. Per germline, CDR1 KGHSH and CDR2 LQKENI. The V and J ends lost 6 bases and 4 bases respectively, with 15 bases between them. In DNA form, the CDR3 reads TGTGCCAGCTCCACCCCGCAGGGTGGCACTGAAGCTTTCTTT. Amino acids: CASSTPQGGTEAFF.

This chain joins TRBV22-1 and TRBJ1-1. TRBV22-1 is given as a pseudogene. The CDR3 has 13 amino acids. CDR3 sequence reads: CPGSFPSRTEAFF. The CDR3 DNA sequence: TGTCCTGGGAGCTTCCCCTCGAGGACTGAAGCTTTCTTT.

V gene TRBV5-5 combines with J gene TRBJ2-2; 8 bases fit TRBD1. Looked up from germline, CDR1 is SGHKS and CDR2 is YYEKEE (reference sequence). Trimming took 4 bases from V and 3 from J; bases not matched to a gene: 8. The CDR3 is 16 amino acids. CDR3 nucleotides: TGTGCCAGCAGCCATCTTACGGGACAGGACACCGGGGAGCTGTTTTTT. It yields the protein CASSHLTGQDTGELFF.

The sample holds a few counts of this clone. V and J are TRBV15 and TRBJ1-3; D unclear. V was shortened by 1 base and J by 0 bases, with 10 bases between the two germline ends. This CDR3 is 16 amino acids long. Germline assignment: CDR1 LNHNV and CDR2 YYDKDF (reference sequence). The CDR3: CATSRGSSSSGNTIYF. The CDR3, as DNA: TGTGCCACCAGCAGAGGGTCATCAAGCTCTGGAAACACCATATATTTT.

The chain employs TRBV3-1 (or the pseudogene TRBV3-2) and TRBJ1-1; D unresolved. CDR1 LGHDT and CDR2 YNNKEL come from the germline V gene (reference sequence). The CDR3 runs to 13 residues. The V and J ends lost 3 bases and 8 bases respectively, with 13 bases between them. CDR3 coding DNA: TGTGCCAGCAGCCAGTTACGCAGTTCCGAAGCTTTCTTT. It specifies CASSQLRSSEAFF.

The J gene is TRBJ2-7, the V gene TRBV5-1; 10 bases are shared with TRBD1. Germline-derived CDR1 and CDR2 are SGHRS and YFSETQ. J lost 2 bases, V lost 5 bases, and 7 bases had no gene match. The CDR3 loop spans 15 amino acids. The chain's CDR3 is CASSSGTGVPYEQYF. CDR3 DNA sequence: TGCGCCAGCAGTTCCGGGACAGGGGTTCCCTACGAGCAGTACTTC.

This sequence joins TRBV2 and TRBJ1-5; D is ambiguous. V lost 6 bases to trimming and J lost 6 bases, with 3 bases between them. Germline lookup yields CDR1 SNHLY and CDR2 FYNNEI. This CDR3 has 10 amino acids. CDR3 loop: CASRGQPQHF. Here the CDR3 DNA reads TGTGCCAGCAGGGGTCAGCCCCAGCATTTT.

CDR3 in amino acids: CASSLRTGGISGNTIYF. CDR3 in DNA: TGTGCCAGCAGCCTACGGACAGGGGGAATCTCTGGAAACACCATATATTTT. This chain connects TRBV13 to TRBJ1-3; 10 bases match TRBD1. The CDR3 contains 17 residues. The V gene end was trimmed by 5 bases and the J gene end by 0 bases; junction bases not matched to a gene: 7. Germline CDR1 PRHDT, CDR2 FYEKMQ (reference sequence).

The V call is TRBV6-5, the J call TRBJ1-2; 7 positions match TRBD1. The J segment lost 6 bases and the V segment lost 0 bases, leaving 4 bases of the junction unmatched. The germline V gene has CDR1 MNHEY and CDR2 SVGAGI. CDR3 length: 14 residues. CDR3 in amino acids: CASSYSSGTDGYTF. The CDR3, as DNA: TGTGCCAGCAGTTACTCCTCCGGGACAGATGGCTACACCTTC.

This chain joins TRBV6-5 and TRBJ2-1; D might be TRBD2 (6 bases). The CDR3 consists of 14 residues. From germline, CDR1 is MNHEY and CDR2 SVGAGI. The V and J ends lost 0 bases and 7 bases respectively, with 10 bases between them. The chain's CDR3 is CASSYSQLANEQFF. The CDR3 DNA is TGTGCCAGCAGTTACTCGCAACTAGCTAATGAGCAGTTCTTC.

The chain has TRBV7-9 and TRBJ2-6; TRBD1 aligns across 8 bases. This CDR3 spans 18 amino acids. Germline CDR1 reads SEHNR; CDR2 reads FQNEAQ (reference sequence). V was pared by 4 bases and J by 0 bases, with 8 bases of the junction left unmatched. In DNA, the CDR3 is TGTGCCAGCAGCTCCCGGGACAGGAAAGGCTCTGGGGCCAACGTCCTGACTTTC. Its translation: CASSSRDRKGSGANVLTF.

The sample holds one count of this clone. The chain recombines TRBV27 with TRBJ1-3, with 10 bases fitting TRBD1. CDR1 MNHEY and CDR2 SMNVEV come from the germline V gene (reference sequence). V trimming: 6 bases; J trimming: 4 bases; junction bases outside the gene matches: 6. There are 15 residues in the CDR3. The CDR3 reads CASSPGQGMGNTIYF. The CDR3, as DNA: TGTGCCAGCAGCCCGGGACAGGGGATGGGAAACACCATATATTTT.

The rearrangement links TRBV19 to TRBJ2-2; D gene unclear. Germline-derived CDR1 and CDR2 are LNHDA and SQIVND (reference sequence). V lost 4 bases and J lost 0, with 6 bases in between. The CDR3 totals 14 residues. DNA of the CDR3: TGTGCCAGTAGTAACCTTCCGAACACCGGGGAGCTGTTTTTT. As protein: CASSNLPNTGELFF.